The 27 T cell receptor beta chains listed next were all sequenced from one sample in a study of cytomegalovirus exposure and HLA in healthy donors. Researchers ran the PCR with 60 Vbeta and 13 Jbeta primers. The method was immunoSEQ multiplex PCR; TCRdb's version includes in-frame clones alone and lacks a portion of them. The table records approximately 100,000 clones, approximately 70% of them present only once. What was sequenced was PBMCs. The receptors derive from a man aged 35-49 years in good health and CMV-seropositive.

The chain combines TRBV6-1 with TRBJ2-7; unclear D gene. This CDR3 has 15 amino acids. The V gene's germline CDR1 is MNHNS and CDR2 SASEGT. V lost 6 bases, J lost 0 bases, and 15 bases lay in between. Written as DNA, the CDR3 is TGTGCCAGCAGGGAGTCGGCGGAAGTCTCCTACGAGCAGTACGTC. Amino acids: CASRESAEVSYEQYV.

The rearrangement links TRBV2 to TRBJ2-7; weak D call: TRBD2 (5 bases). The V end was cut by 7 bases, the J end by 4 bases, with 8 bases between. CDR1 and CDR2 from the germline V gene are SNHLY and FYNNEI. The CDR3 extends over 11 amino acids. CDR3 DNA sequence: TGTGCCAGCAAGAGGGAATACGAGCAGTACGTC. Translating it yields CASKREYEQYV.

This chain links TRBV6-1 with TRBJ2-7; 8 bases agree with TRBD2. CDR3 length: 15 amino acids. V shed 2 bases and J 4 bases; nucleotides not matched to a gene: 7. Germline CDR1 and CDR2: MNHNS and SASEGT. CDR3 in amino acids: CASSELGLEGYEQYV. The DNA of the CDR3 is TGTGCCAGCAGTGAACTGGGACTAGAGGGTTACGAGCAGTACGTC.

This clone was observed a handful of times. The rearrangement links TRBV7-3 to TRBJ1-1; D is perhaps TRBD1 (5 bases). The CDR3 has 15 residues. V lost 5 bases to trimming and J lost 1 base, with 14 bases between them. Germline V gene data show CDR1 as SGHTA and CDR2 as FQGTGA. Here the CDR3 reads CASSPVLGGNTEAFF. As DNA, the CDR3 is TGTGCCAGCAGCCCAGTCCTGGGGGGGAACACTGAAGCTTTCTTT.

The rearrangement joins TRBV7-8 to TRBJ1-1, with TRBD1 as a possible D gene (6 bases). The V end lost 2 bases, the J end lost 1 base, and 11 bases lay between the germline ends. There are 15 residues in the CDR3. Germline V gene lookup returns CDR1 SGHVS and CDR2 FQNEAQ. For the CDR3, the DNA is TGTGCCAGCAGCTTAAAGGGGGTGGGGAACACTGAAGCTTTCTTT. It codes for CASSLKGVGNTEAFF.

The chain couples TRBV4-1 to TRBJ2-3; D is ambiguous. The CDR3 totals 14 residues. Per the germline V gene, CDR1 is MGHRA and CDR2 is YSYEKL. The V gene lost 1 base and the J gene lost 2 bases, with 7 bases spanning the gap. CDR3 nucleotides: TGCGCCAGCAGCCAAGGGGCTGACACAGATACGCAGTATTTT. Translation gives CASSQGADTDTQYF.

The V call is TRBV6-1, the J call TRBJ1-5; D is unresolved. Germline V gives CDR1 MNHNS, CDR2 SASEGT. The CDR3 contains 13 residues. The V and J ends lost 6 bases and 0 bases respectively, with 6 bases between them. In DNA form, the CDR3 reads TGTGCCAGCAGAATCCATAGCAATCAGCCCCAGCATTTT. Translated: CASRIHSNQPQHF.

The chain employs TRBV4-2 and TRBJ2-7; 10 bases are a match to TRBD2. The CDR3 is made up of 16 amino acids. Germline V gene sequence: CDR1 LGHNA, CDR2 YNFKEQ. V gave up 0 bases and J gave up 1 base; unmatched junction bases: 3. DNA for the CDR3: TGTGCCAGCAGCCAAGAGGCTAGCGGGAGTTCCTACGAGCAGTACTTC. Translated: CASSQEASGSSYEQYF.

V and J are TRBV7-6 and TRBJ2-1; the D gene is possibly TRBD2 (6 bases). Germline V CDR1 and CDR2: SGHVS, FNYEAQ. The CDR3 has 17 residues. Trimming removed 0 bases from V and 0 bases from J, with 12 bases in between. CDR3 DNA: TGTGCCAGCAGCTTAGCGATTGCGGGGAGCTCCTACAATGAGCAGTTCTTC. Encoded protein: CASSLAIAGSSYNEQFF. Together with reference TRBV7-6 and TRBJ2-1, the CDR3 gives the full variable domain: GAGVSQSPRYKVTKRGQDVALRCDPISGHVSLYWYRQALGQGPEFLTYFNYEAQQDKSGLPNDRFSAERPEGSISTLTIQRTEQRDSAMYRCASSLAIAGSSYNEQFFGPGTRLTVL.

The chain couples TRBV5-4 to TRBJ1-1, with a weak D call TRBD1 (6 bases). In germline, CDR1 is SGHNT, CDR2 YYREEE (reference sequence). The CDR3 runs to 15 residues. Trimming took off 1 base at V and 4 bases at J, with 14 bases between the two ends. The CDR3 spells CASSLSAGVGTEAFF. DNA of the CDR3: TGTGCCAGCAGCTTGAGTGCAGGGGTAGGCACTGAAGCTTTCTTT.

The chain is built from TRBV6-5 and TRBJ2-1, with D perhaps matching TRBD2 (6 bases). This CDR3 is built from 13 residues. V was clipped by 8 bases and J by 7 bases, with 15 bases between them. From germline, CDR1 is MNHEY and CDR2 SVGAGI. The CDR3 loop is CASGGIGGNEQFF. Written as DNA, the CDR3 is TGTGCCAGCGGCGGGATCGGCGGGAATGAGCAGTTCTTC.

V gene TRBV11-2 combines with J gene TRBJ2-5; perhaps TRBD1 as D (6 bases). Trimming stripped 2 bases from V and 4 bases from J, with 20 bases between. This CDR3 has 17 amino acids. Germline loops: CDR1 SGHAT, CDR2 FQNNGV. The CDR3 protein is CASSLSGESLGAETQYF. CDR3 bases: TGTGCCAGCAGCTTATCAGGGGAGTCACTAGGGGCAGAGACCCAGTACTTC.

The chain employs TRBV28 and TRBJ2-3; 10 nucleotides match TRBD1. V lost 0 bases to trimming and J lost 3 bases; unmatched junction nucleotides: 0. Germline-derived CDR1 and CDR2 are MDHEN and SYDVKM. This CDR3 is built from 15 residues. The CDR3 spells CASSLWGQGTDTQYF. The CDR3 DNA follows: TGTGCCAGCAGTTTATGGGGACAGGGGACAGATACGCAGTATTTT.

The chain has TRBV5-4 and TRBJ2-7, with a tentative D call TRBD2 (6 bases). CDR1 is SGHNT and CDR2 is YYREEE in the germline V gene (reference sequence). The CDR3 totals 14 residues. Trimming took 4 bases from V and 0 from J, leaving 11 bases between them. The CDR3 loop is CASSTGLSSYEQYF. Written as DNA, the CDR3 is TGTGCCAGCAGCACGGGACTCAGCTCCTACGAGCAGTACTTC.

The chain carries TRBV19 and TRBJ2-5; D remains unclear. The CDR3 covers 14 residues. With 4 bases removed from V and 2 bases from J, the gap between germline ends came to 11 bases. Germline CDR1 LNHDA, CDR2 SQIVND (reference sequence). CDR3 residues: CASSRAQEQETQYF. CDR3 DNA sequence: TGTGCCAGTAGTAGAGCCCAGGAACAAGAGACCCAGTACTTC.

The chain links TRBV5-6 to TRBJ1-2; D is ambiguous. V was clipped by 4 bases and J by 4 bases, with 11 bases between them. Germline V gene sequence: CDR1 SGHDT, CDR2 YYEEEE. This CDR3 region has 13 residues. CDR3 loop: CASSVDTFYGYTF. The CDR3 DNA sequence: TGTGCCAGCAGCGTCGACACCTTCTATGGCTACACCTTC.

The chain recombines TRBV6-1 with TRBJ1-5; D is perhaps TRBD1 (5 bases). CDR1 MNHNS and CDR2 SASEGT come from the germline V gene. CDR3 size: 14 residues. Trimming pared 10 bases from V and 7 bases from J, leaving 20 bases between. Written as DNA, the CDR3 is TGTGCCACCTCTAGGGGCAGTGAAAGGCAGCCCCAGCATTTT. Its protein is CATSRGSERQPQHF.

This chain's CDR3 is CASSSGAGANVLTF. The CDR3 DNA sequence: TGCGCCAGCAGCTCAGGGGCCGGGGCCAACGTCCTGACTTTC. The chain couples TRBV5-1 to TRBJ2-6; a weak D match, TRBD1 (6 bases). The CDR3 runs 14 residues. The germline V gene has CDR1 SGHRS and CDR2 YFSETQ. The V end was cut by 3 bases, the J end by 4 bases, with 8 bases between.

This chain joins TRBV2 and TRBJ2-3; D is undetermined. Germline V gene lookup returns CDR1 SNHLY and CDR2 FYNNEI. V was cut by 8 bases and J by 6 bases, with 9 bases left in between. The CDR3 loop spans 11 amino acids. CDR3 in amino acids: CASLAVDTQYF. Here the CDR3 DNA reads TGTGCCAGCCTGGCGGTGGATACGCAGTATTTT.

The chain is built from TRBV4-3 and TRBJ1-2; the D is unclear. V was clipped by 0 bases and J by 4 bases, with 9 bases between them. CDR3 length: 14 amino acids. CDR1 and CDR2 from the germline V gene are LGHNA and YSLEER. CDR3 amino acids: CASSQDSRSYGYTF. DNA for the CDR3: TGCGCCAGCAGCCAAGACAGCCGGAGCTATGGCTACACCTTC.

The chain combines TRBV9 with TRBJ1-1; D gene uncertain. This CDR3 is built from 13 residues. Germline V gene lookup returns CDR1 SGDLS and CDR2 YYNGEE. V was cut by 4 bases and J by 1 base, with 8 bases left in between. The CDR3 loop reads CASSIGGNTEAFF. CDR3 bases: TGTGCCAGCAGCATTGGAGGGAACACTGAAGCTTTCTTT.

The rearrangement links TRBV30 to TRBJ1-1; D unresolved. V was cut by 5 bases and J by 3 bases, with 7 bases left in between. This CDR3 comprises 11 residues. Germline CDR1 and CDR2: GTSNPN and SVGIG (reference sequence). This CDR3 reads CAWDGDTEAFF. In DNA, the CDR3 is TGTGCCTGGGACGGGGACACTGAAGCTTTCTTT.

The chain uses TRBV11-2 and TRBJ2-5; D is unresolved. In germline, CDR1 is SGHAT, CDR2 FQNNGV. V was cut by 2 bases and J by 2 bases, with 6 bases left in between. This CDR3 spans 13 amino acids. Here the CDR3 reads CASSLSWQETQYF. As DNA, the CDR3 is TGTGCCAGCAGCTTAAGCTGGCAAGAGACCCAGTACTTC.

Remarks on this clone: Other nucleotide sequences from this sample produce the same CDR3. This chain joins TRBV7-9 and TRBJ1-1, with a weak D call TRBD1 (5 bases). CDR1 is SEHNR, CDR2 FQNEAQ, per germline (reference sequence). V lost 5 bases to trimming and J lost 5 bases, with 21 bases between them. The CDR3 has 16 amino acids. This CDR3 reads CASSPPVGQGRTEAFF. DNA of the CDR3: TGTGCCAGCAGCCCCCCCGTAGGGCAGGGCAGAACTGAAGCTTTCTTT.

The V gene is TRBV27, the J gene TRBJ2-7; unclear D gene. Germline V gene lookup returns CDR1 MNHEY and CDR2 SMNVEV (reference sequence). V was pared by 0 bases and J by 3 bases, with 9 bases between. The CDR3 covers 14 residues. CDR3 amino acids: CASSLSSNFYEQYF. The CDR3 bases are TGTGCCAGCAGTTTATCGTCCAATTTCTACGAGCAGTACTTC.

Details on this clone: Relative to the germline gene, one junction end is altered; a read error may explain this. This rearrangement joins TRBV2 to TRBJ1-1; the match to TRBD1 covers 8 bases. CDR1 and CDR2 from the germline V gene are SNHLY and FYNNEI. The CDR3 is 14 residues long. CDR3 in amino acids: CASRLTGGNAEAFF. The CDR3 nucleotides are TGTGCCAGCAGACTCACAGGGGGGAACGCTGAAGCTTTCTTT.

V and J are TRBV6-1 and TRBJ2-7, with D tentatively TRBD1 (6 bases). Germline V gene data show CDR1 as MNHNS and CDR2 as SASEGT. V dropped 6 bases and J dropped 3 bases, with 15 bases sitting between them. The CDR3 has 14 residues. The CDR3 reads CASRPGTSIYEQYV. The CDR3 DNA sequence: TGTGCCAGCAGGCCTGGGACATCCATCTACGAGCAGTACGTC.